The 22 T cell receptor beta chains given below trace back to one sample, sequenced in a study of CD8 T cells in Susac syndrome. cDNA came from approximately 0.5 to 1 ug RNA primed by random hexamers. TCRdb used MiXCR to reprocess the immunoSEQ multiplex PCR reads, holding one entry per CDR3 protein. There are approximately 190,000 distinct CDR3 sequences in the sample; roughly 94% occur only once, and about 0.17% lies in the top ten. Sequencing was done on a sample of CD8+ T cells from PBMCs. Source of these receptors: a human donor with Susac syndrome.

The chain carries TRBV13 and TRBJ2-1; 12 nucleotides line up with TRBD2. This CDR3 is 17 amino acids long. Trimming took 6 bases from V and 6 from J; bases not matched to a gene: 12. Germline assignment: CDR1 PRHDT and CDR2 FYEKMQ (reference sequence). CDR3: CASRSFTLAGGFNEQFF. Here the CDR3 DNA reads TGTGCCAGCAGATCATTTACCCTAGCGGGAGGGTTCAATGAGCAGTTCTTC.

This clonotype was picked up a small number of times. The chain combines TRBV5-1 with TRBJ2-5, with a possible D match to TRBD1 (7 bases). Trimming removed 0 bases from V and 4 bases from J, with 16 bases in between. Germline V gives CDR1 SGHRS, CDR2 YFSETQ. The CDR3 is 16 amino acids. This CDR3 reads CASSLAGTEGGETQYF. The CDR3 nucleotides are TGCGCCAGCAGCTTGGCGGGGACAGAGGGAGGAGAGACCCAGTACTTC.

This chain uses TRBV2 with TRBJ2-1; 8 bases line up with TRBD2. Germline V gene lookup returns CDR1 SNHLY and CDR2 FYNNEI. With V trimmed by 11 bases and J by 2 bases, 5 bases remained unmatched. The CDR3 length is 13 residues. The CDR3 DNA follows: TGTGCCTCAGCGGGGGATGCCTACAATGAGCAGTTCTTC. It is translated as CASAGDAYNEQFF.

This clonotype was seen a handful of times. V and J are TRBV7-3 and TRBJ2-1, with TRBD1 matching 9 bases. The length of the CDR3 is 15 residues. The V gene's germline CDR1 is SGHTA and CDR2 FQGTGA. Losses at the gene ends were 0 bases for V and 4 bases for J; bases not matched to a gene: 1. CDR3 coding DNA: TGTGCCAGCAGCTTAACTGGGACAGGGTACAATGAGCAGTTCTTC. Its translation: CASSLTGTGYNEQFF.

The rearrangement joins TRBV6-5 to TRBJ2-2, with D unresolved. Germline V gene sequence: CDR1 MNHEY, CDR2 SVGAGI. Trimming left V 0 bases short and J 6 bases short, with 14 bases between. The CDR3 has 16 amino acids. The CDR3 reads CASSYSKQSTAGELFF. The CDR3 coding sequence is TGTGCCAGCAGTTACTCGAAGCAATCCACGGCCGGGGAGCTGTTTTTT.

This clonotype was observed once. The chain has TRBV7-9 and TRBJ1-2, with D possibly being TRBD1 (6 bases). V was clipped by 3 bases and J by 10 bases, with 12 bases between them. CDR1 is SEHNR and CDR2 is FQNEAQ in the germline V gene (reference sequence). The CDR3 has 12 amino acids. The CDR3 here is CASSFSGGDYTF. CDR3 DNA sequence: TGTGCCAGCAGCTTCTCTGGGGGCGACTACACCTTC. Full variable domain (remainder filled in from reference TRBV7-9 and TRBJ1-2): DTGVSQNPRHKITKRGQNVTFRCDPISEHNRLYWYRQTLGQGPEFLTYFQNEAQLEKSRLLSDRFSAERPKGSFSTLEIQRTEQGDSAMYLCASSFSGGDYTFGSGTRLTVV.

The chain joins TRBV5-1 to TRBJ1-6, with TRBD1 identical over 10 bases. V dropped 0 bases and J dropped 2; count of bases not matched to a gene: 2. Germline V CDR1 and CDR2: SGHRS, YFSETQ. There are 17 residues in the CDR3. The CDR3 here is CASSLGTGGTYNSPLHF. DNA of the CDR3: TGCGCCAGCAGCTTGGGGACAGGGGGAACCTATAATTCACCCCTCCACTTT.

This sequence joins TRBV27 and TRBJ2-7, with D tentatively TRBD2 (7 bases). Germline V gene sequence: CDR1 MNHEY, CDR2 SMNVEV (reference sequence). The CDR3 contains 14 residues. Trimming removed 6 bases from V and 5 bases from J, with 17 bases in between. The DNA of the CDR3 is TGTGCCAGCAGCCCCCGGGGGGCTCTCGACGAGCAGTACTTC. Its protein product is CASSPRGALDEQYF.

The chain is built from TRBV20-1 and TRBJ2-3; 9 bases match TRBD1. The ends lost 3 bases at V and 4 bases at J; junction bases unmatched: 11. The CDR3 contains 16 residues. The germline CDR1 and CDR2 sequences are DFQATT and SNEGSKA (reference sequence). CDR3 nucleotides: TGCAGTGCTAGGTTTCAACAGGGGGCTGGGTCAGATACGCAGTATTTT. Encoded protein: CSARFQQGAGSDTQYF.

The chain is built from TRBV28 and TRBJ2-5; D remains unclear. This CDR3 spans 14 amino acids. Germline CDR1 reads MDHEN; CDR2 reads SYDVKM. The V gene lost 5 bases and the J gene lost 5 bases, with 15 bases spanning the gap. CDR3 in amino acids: CASSPRGNGETQYF. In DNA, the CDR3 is TGTGCCAGCAGTCCTCGTGGCAACGGGGAGACCCAGTACTTC.

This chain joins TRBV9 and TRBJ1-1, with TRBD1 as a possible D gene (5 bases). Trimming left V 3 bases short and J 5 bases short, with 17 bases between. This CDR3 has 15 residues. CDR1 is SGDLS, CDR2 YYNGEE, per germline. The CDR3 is CASSAYGDAATEAFF. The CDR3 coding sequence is TGTGCCAGCAGCGCCTATGGGGACGCCGCTACTGAAGCTTTCTTT.

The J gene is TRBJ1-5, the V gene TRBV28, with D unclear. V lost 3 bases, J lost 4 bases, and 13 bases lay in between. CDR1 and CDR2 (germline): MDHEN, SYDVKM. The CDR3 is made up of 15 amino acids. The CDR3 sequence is CASSFGDGLNQPQHF. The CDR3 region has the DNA TGTGCCAGCAGTTTCGGAGATGGATTGAATCAGCCCCAGCATTTT.

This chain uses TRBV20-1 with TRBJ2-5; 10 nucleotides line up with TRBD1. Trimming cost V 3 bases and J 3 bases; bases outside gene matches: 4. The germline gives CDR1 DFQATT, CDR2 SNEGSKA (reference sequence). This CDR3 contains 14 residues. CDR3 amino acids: CSARTGTGEETQYF. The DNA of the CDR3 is TGCAGTGCTAGGACCGGGACAGGGGAAGAGACCCAGTACTTC.

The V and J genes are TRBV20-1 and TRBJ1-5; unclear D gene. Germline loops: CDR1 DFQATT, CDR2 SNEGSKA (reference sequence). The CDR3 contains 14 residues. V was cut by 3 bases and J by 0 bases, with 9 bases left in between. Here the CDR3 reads CSASKSFSNQPQHF. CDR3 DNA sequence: TGCAGTGCTAGCAAAAGCTTTAGCAATCAGCCCCAGCATTTT.

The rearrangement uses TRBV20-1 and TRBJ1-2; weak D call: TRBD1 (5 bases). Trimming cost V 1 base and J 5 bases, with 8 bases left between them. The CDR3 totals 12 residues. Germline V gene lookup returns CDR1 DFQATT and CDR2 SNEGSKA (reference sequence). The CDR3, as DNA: TGCAGTGCTAGAGTCAGGGCTTATGGCTACACCTTC. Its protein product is CSARVRAYGYTF.

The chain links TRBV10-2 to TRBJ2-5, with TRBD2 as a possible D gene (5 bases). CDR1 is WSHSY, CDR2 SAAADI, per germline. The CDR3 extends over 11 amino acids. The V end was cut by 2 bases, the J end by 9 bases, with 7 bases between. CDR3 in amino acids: CASSEGRAQYF. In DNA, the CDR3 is TGCGCCAGCAGTGAGGGGCGGGCCCAGTACTTC.

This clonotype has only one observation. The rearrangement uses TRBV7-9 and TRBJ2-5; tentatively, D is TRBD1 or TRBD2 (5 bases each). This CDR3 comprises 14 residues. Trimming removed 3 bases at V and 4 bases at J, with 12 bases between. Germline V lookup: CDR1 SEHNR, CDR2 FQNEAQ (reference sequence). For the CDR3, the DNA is TGTGCCAGCAGCTTGGGACCGGGGTTAGAGACCCAGTACTTC. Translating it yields CASSLGPGLETQYF.

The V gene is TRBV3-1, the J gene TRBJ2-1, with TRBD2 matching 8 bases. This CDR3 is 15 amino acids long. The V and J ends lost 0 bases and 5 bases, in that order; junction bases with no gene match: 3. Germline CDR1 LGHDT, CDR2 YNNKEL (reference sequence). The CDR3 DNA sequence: TGTGCCAGCAGCCAAGACGGGGGGGGAGACAATGAGCAGTTCTTC. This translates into CASSQDGGGDNEQFF.

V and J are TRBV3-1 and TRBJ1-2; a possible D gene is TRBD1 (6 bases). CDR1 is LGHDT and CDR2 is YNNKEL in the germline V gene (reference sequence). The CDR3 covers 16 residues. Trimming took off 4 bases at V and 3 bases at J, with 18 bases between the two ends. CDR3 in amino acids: CASSLTQGQTDYGYTF. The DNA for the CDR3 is TGTGCCAGCAGCCTCACCCAAGGACAGACCGACTATGGCTACACCTTC.

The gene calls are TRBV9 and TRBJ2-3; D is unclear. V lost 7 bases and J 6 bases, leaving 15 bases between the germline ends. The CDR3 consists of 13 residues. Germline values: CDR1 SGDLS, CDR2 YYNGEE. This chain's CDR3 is CASSIAEPDTQYF. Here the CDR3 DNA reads TGTGCCAGCTCGATAGCAGAGCCTGATACGCAGTATTTT.

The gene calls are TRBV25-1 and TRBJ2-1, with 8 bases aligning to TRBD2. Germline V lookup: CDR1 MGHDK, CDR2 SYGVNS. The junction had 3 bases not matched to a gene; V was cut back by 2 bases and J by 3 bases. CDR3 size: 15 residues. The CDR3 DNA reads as TGTGCCAGCAGTGAAAAGCGGGGGTTCTACAATGAGCAGTTCTTC. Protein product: CASSEKRGFYNEQFF.

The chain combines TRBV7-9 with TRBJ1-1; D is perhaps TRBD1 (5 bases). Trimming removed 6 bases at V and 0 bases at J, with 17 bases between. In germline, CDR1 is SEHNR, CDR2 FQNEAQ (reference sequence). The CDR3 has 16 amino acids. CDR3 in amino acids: CASSPSQGPVNTEAFF. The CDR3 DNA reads TGTGCCAGCAGTCCTAGCCAGGGACCTGTGAACACTGAAGCTTTCTTT.